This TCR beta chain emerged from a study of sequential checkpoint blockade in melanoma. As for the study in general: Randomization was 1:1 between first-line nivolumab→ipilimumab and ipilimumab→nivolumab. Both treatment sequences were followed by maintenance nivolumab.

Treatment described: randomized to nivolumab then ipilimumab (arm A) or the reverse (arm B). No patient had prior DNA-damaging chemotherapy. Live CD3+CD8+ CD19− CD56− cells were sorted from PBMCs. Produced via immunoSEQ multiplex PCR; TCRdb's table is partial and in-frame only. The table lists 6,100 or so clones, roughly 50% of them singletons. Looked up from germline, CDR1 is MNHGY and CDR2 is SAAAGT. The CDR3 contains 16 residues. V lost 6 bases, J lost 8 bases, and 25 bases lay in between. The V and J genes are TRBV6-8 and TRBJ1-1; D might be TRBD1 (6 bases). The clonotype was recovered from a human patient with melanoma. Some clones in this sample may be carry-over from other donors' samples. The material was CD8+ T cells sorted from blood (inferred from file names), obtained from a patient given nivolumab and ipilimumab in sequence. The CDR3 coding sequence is TGTGCCAGCAGCTTCGGACAGCCCGGATATCGTGAGGAAGCTTTCTTT. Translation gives CASSFGQPGYREEAFF.